This passage covers 3 T cell receptor beta chains from one sample sequenced in a study of Tregs in tolerant kidney transplant recipients. Recipients received nonmyeloablative bone marrow transplants from related graft donors, with transient mixed chimerism. Sequenced by immunoSEQ multiplex PCR; TCRdb stores in-frame clones only, minus some. This listing includes 25,000 or so clones. The sequencing used CD4+ T cells from blood (PBMCs), collected 6 months after the transplant. The receptors were sampled from a human patient who received a combined kidney and bone marrow transplant. Among the T cells, some may be from the graft donor.

A note on this clone: The CDR3 end lies 3 residues beyond the end of the read and is filled in from the germline J gene. J is TRBJ1-1 and V is TRBV11-2; TRBD1 matches at 8 bases. CDR1 and CDR2 from the germline V gene are SGHAT and FQNNGV. V dropped 6 bases and J dropped 5; count of bases not matched to a gene: 5. The CDR3 loop spans 13 amino acids. The CDR3 protein is CASRTGVGTEAFF. Incomplete CDR3 DNA: TGTGCCAGCAGGACAGGGGTGGGAACTGAA.

Note on this clone: The read ends 3 residues before the CDR3 terminus; that terminus is restored from the germline J gene. The V gene is TRBV10-1, the J gene TRBJ2-7; 11 nucleotides line up with TRBD1. The V gene's germline CDR1 is WNHNN and CDR2 SYGVQD (reference sequence). V shed 7 bases, J shed 1 base, and the junction held 3 bases outside the gene matches. CDR3 size: 14 residues. The CDR3 sequence: CASIGTGGSYEQYF. The sequenced part of the CDR3 DNA is TGCGCCAGCATCGGGACAGGGGGTTCCTACGAG.

As concerns this clone: The read ends 3 residues before the CDR3 terminus; that terminus is restored from the germline J gene. The chain couples TRBV5-1 to TRBJ2-3; maybe TRBD2 (7 bases). The CDR3 length is 14 residues. With 2 bases removed from V and 5 bases from J, the gap between germline ends came to 12 bases. Germline V gene data show CDR1 as SGHRS and CDR2 as YFSETQ. The CDR3 protein is CASSFRGGGDTQYF. CDR3 bases read: TGCGCCAGCAGCTTTAGGGGGGGAGGAGATACG. The whole variable domain, filled in from reference TRBV5-1 and TRBJ2-3, reads KAGVTQTPRYLIKTRGQQVTLSCSPISGHRSVSWYQQTPGQGLQFLFEYFSETQRNKGNFPGRFSGRQFSNSRSEMNVSTLELGDSALYLCASSFRGGGDTQYFGPGTRLTVL.